A single sample gave rise to the 10 T cell receptor beta chains below, sequenced in a study of blood T cell repertoires in COVID-19. The data were produced by immunoSEQ multiplex PCR, yet TCRdb's version contains in-frame clones alone and is incomplete. The sample includes tens of thousands of clones, about nine tenths seen only once; the top ten take over 7.5%. Sequences were obtained from peripheral blood. Receptor source: a man between 25 and 39 years old with acute or convalescent COVID-19.

A remark on this clone: Other DNA sequences in the same sample also yield this CDR3. V and J are TRBV6-5 and TRBJ2-1; tentatively, D is TRBD1 (5 bases). The CDR3 consists of 13 residues. V was clipped by 0 bases and J by 9 bases, with 9 bases between them. Germline V gives CDR1 MNHEY, CDR2 SVGAGI. The CDR3 spells CASSYSSRVEQFF. CDR3 nucleotide sequence: TGTGCCAGCAGTTACTCTAGCAGGGTTGAGCAGTTCTTC.

This chain uses TRBV4-2 with TRBJ2-7; D unresolved. CDR3 length: 17 residues. Germline CDR1 is LGHNA and CDR2 is YNFKEQ. Trimming took off 5 bases at V and 1 base at J, with 21 bases between the two ends. CDR3 DNA sequence: TGTGCCAGCAGCGTAGATCGATGGAGTTCCCCTTCCTACGAGCAGTACTTC. It translates to CASSVDRWSSPSYEQYF.

The chain combines TRBV7-2 with TRBJ2-3; 10 nucleotides align to TRBD2. There are 18 residues in the CDR3. V dropped 5 bases and J dropped 2; count of bases not matched to a gene: 13. Germline lookup yields CDR1 SGHTA and CDR2 FQGNSA. The CDR3 spells CASSLSSGSSVFTDTQYF. CDR3 DNA sequence: TGTGCCAGCAGCCTATCTAGCGGGAGTAGTGTTTTCACAGATACGCAGTATTTT. The full variable domain, with the rest looked up from reference TRBV7-2 and TRBJ2-3, is GAGVSQSPSNKVTEKGKDVELRCDPISGHTALYWYRQSLGQGLEFLIYFQGNSAPDKSGLPSDRFSAERTGGSVSTLTIQRTQQEDSAVYLCASSLSSGSSVFTDTQYFGPGTRLTVL.

The rearrangement joins TRBV29-1 to TRBJ1-4, with D hard to call. With 5 bases removed from V and 0 bases from J, the gap between germline ends came to 7 bases. The CDR3 loop spans 13 amino acids. Germline-derived CDR1 and CDR2 are SQVTM and ANQGSEA. CDR3 nucleotide sequence: TGCAGCGTTTGTCACTCAACTAATGAAAAACTGTTTTTT. Its translation is CSVCHSTNEKLFF.

J is TRBJ1-1 and V is TRBV7-9; D unclear. The V end was cut by 3 bases, the J end by 6 bases, with 8 bases between. CDR3 length: 12 residues. Germline V gene data show CDR1 as SEHNR and CDR2 as FQNEAQ (reference sequence). The CDR3: CASSFLSPEAFF. DNA of the CDR3: TGTGCCAGCAGCTTCCTGTCCCCTGAAGCTTTCTTT.

This rearrangement joins TRBV11-2 to TRBJ2-5, with TRBD1 matching 8 bases. In germline, CDR1 is SGHAT, CDR2 FQNNGV. The CDR3 runs to 14 residues. J was trimmed by 5 bases and V by 7 bases; bases with no gene match: 9. CDR3 sequence: CASTSGTGGETQYF. CDR3 DNA: TGTGCCAGCACTTCCGGGACAGGTGGGGAGACCCAGTACTTC.

This clone was found once. This sequence joins TRBV4-1 and TRBJ2-7; 11 nucleotides agree with TRBD2. The ends lost 1 base at V and 2 bases at J; junction bases unmatched: 10. CDR3 length: 18 residues. Germline V gene data show CDR1 as MGHRA and CDR2 as YSYEKL. The CDR3 DNA reads TGCGCCAGCAGCCAAGTGAAACTAGCGGGAGACCCTACCTACGAGCAGTACTTC. Its translation: CASSQVKLAGDPTYEQYF.

The rearrangement links TRBV7-2 to TRBJ1-5; D unclear. Trimming took 5 bases from V and 4 from J, leaving 12 bases between them. Germline assignment: CDR1 SGHTA and CDR2 FQGNSA. The CDR3 runs to 14 residues. CDR3 DNA sequence: TGTGCCAGCAGCCGCAATACGAGAAATCAGCCCCAGCATTTT. Translation: CASSRNTRNQPQHF.

J is TRBJ2-7 and V is TRBV19, with 9 bases that match TRBD2. CDR3 size: 15 residues. J lost 2 bases, V lost 4 bases, and 6 bases had no gene match. Germline loops: CDR1 LNHDA, CDR2 SQIVND (reference sequence). The CDR3 spells CASSTQTSGAYEQYF. The DNA of the CDR3 is TGTGCCAGTAGTACCCAGACTAGCGGAGCCTACGAGCAGTACTTC. Full variable domain (missing parts from reference TRBV19 and TRBJ2-7): DGGITQSPKYLFRKEGQNVTLSCEQNLNHDAMYWYRQDPGQGLRLIYYSQIVNDFQKGDIAEGYSVSREKKESFPLTVTSAQKNPTAFYLCASSTQTSGAYEQYFGPGTRLTVT.

The chain uses TRBV20-1 and TRBJ2-1; D is undetermined. The germline gives CDR1 DFQATT, CDR2 SNEGSKA (reference sequence). CDR3 length: 10 residues. The V end was cut by 3 bases, the J end by 7 bases, with 4 bases between. The CDR3 coding sequence is TGCAGTGCTAGCCTTAATGAGCAGTTCTTC. This sequence encodes CSASLNEQFF.